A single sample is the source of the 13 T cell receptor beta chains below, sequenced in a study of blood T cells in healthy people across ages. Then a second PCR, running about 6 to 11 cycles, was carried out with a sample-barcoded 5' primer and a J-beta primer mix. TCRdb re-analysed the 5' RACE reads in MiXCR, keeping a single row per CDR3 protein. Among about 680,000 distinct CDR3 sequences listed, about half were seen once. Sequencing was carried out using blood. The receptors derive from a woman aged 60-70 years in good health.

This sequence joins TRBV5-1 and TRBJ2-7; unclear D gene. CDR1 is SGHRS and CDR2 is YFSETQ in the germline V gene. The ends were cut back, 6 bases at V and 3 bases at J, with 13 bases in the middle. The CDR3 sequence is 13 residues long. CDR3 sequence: CASKPEDGYEQYF. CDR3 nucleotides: TGCGCCAGCAAGCCCGAGGACGGCTACGAGCAGTACTTC.

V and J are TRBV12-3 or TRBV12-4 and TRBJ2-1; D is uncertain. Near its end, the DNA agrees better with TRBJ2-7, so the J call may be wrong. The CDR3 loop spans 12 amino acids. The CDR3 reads CASSYQNNEQYF. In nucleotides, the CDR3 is TGTGCCAGCAGTTACCAAAACAATGAGCAGTACTTC.

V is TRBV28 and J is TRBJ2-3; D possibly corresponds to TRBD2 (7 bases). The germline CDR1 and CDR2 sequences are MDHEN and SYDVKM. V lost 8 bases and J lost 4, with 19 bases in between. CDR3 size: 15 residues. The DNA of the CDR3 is TGTGCCAGCCTTGAGAGGGGGGGCCCCGCAGATACGCAGTATTTT. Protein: CASLERGGPADTQYF.

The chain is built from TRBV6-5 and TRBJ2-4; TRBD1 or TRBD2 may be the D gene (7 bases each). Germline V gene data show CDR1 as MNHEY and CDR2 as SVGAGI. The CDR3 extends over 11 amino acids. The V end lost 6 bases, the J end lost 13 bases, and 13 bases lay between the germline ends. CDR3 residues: CASSQGGVQYF. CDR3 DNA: TGTGCCAGCAGCCAGGGGGGGGTGCAGTACTTC.

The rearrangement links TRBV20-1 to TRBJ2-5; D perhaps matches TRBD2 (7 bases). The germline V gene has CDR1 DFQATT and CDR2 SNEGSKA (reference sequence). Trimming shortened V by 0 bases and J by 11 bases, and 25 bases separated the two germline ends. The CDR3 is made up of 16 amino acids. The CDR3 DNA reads TGCAGTGCTAGAGAGATGGGACGTACGGGGGGCAATGAGCAGTACTTC. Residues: CSAREMGRTGGNEQYF.

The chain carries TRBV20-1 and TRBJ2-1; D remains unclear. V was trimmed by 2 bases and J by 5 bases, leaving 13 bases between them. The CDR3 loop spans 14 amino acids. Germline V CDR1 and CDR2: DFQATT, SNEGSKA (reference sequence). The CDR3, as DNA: TGCAGTGCTAGATCCGTCCTCCCCCACAATGAGCAGTTCTTC. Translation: CSARSVLPHNEQFF.

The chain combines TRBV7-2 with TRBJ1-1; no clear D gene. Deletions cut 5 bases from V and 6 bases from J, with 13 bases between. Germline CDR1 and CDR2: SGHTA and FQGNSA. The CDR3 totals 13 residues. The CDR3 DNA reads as TGTGCCAGCAGCAGGGCCCCAGACGCTGAAGCTTTCTTT. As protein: CASSRAPDAEAFF. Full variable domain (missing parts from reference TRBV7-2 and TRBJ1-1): GAGVSQSPSNKVTEKGKDVELRCDPISGHTALYWYRQSLGQGLEFLIYFQGNSAPDKSGLPSDRFSAERTGGSVSTLTIQRTQQEDSAVYLCASSRAPDAEAFFGQGTRLTVV.

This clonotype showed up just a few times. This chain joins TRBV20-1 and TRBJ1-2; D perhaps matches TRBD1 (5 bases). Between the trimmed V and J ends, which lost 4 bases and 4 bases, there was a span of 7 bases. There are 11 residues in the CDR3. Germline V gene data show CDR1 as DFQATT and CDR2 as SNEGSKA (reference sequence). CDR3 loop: CSATGPYGYTF. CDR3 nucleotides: TGCAGTGCTACAGGGCCCTATGGCTACACCTTC.

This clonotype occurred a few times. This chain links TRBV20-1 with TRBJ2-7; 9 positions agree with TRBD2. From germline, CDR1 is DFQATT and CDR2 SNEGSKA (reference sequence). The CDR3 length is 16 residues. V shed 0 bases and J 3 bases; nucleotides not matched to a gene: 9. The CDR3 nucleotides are TGCAGTGCTAGAGAGGGGGTTGCAGCGGGAGGCTACGAGCAGTACTTC. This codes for CSAREGVAAGGYEQYF.

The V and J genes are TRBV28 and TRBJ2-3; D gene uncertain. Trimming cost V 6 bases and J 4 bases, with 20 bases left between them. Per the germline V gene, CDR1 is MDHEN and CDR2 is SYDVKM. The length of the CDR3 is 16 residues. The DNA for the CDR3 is TGTGCCAGCAGCCCATCCTGGATACGGCGTTCAGATACGCAGTATTTT. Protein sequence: CASSPSWIRRSDTQYF.

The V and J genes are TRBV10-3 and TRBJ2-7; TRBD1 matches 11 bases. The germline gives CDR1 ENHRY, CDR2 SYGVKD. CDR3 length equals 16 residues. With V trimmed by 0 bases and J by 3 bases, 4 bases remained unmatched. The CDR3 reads CAISESGTGGGYEQYF. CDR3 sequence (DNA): TGTGCCATCAGTGAGTCAGGGACAGGGGGAGGCTACGAGCAGTACTTC.

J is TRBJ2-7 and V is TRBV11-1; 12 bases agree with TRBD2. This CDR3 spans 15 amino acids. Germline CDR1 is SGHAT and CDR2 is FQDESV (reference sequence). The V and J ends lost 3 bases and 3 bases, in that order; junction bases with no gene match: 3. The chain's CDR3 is CASSLMTSGSYEQYF. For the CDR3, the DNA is TGTGCCAGCAGCTTGATGACTAGCGGGAGCTACGAGCAGTACTTC.

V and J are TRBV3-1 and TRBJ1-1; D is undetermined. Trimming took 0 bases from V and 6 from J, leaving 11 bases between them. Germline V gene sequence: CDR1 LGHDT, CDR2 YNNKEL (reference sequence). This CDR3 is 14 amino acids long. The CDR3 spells CASSQDEEAPEAFF. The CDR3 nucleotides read TGTGCCAGCAGCCAAGATGAGGAGGCCCCTGAAGCTTTCTTT.